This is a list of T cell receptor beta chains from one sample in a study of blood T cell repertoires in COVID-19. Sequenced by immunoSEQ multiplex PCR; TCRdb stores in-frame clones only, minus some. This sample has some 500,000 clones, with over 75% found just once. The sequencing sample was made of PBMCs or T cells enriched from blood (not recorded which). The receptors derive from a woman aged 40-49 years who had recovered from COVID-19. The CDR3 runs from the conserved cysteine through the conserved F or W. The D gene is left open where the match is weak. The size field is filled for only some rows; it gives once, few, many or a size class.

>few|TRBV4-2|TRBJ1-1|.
CASSQLQGSDTEAFF
TGTGCCAGCAGCCAACTTCAGGGGTCGGACACTGAAGCTTTCTTT
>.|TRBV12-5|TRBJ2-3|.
CASGLNRADTQYF
TGTGCTAGTGGTTTGAACAGGGCAGATACGCAGTATTTT
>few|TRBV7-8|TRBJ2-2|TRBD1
CASSRDRGPGELFF
TGTGCCAGCAGCCGGGACAGGGGGCCCGGGGAGCTGTTTTTT
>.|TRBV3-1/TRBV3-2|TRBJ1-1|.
CASSQDRVHTEAFF
TGTGCCAGCAGCCAAGACAGGGTGCACACTGAAGCTTTCTTT
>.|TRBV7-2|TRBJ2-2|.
CASQTEGTDKLFF
TGTGCCAGCCAAACCGAGGGAACAGATAAGCTGTTTTTT
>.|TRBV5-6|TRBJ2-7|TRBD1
CASSTGTVSRIDEQYF
TGTGCCAGCAGCACCGGGACAGTGAGTAGAATCGACGAGCAGTACTTC
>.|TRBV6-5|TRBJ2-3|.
CASSLGTLDTQYF
TGTGCCAGCAGTTTGGGGACACTAGATACGCAGTATTTT
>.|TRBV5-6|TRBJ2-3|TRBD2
CASSLRLAAGTQYF
TGTGCCAGCAGCTTAAGGCTGGCAGCGGGGACGCAGTATTTT
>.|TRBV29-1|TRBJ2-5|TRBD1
CSVDGTGGRSETQYF
TGCAGCGTTGACGGGACAGGCGGGCGGTCAGAGACCCAGTACTTC
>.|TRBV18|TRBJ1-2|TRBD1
CASSPRLDREEGYTF
TGTGCCAGCTCACCACGGCTCGACAGGGAAGAAGGCTACACCTTC
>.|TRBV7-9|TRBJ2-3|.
CASTLTIRGTDTQYF
TGTGCCAGCACCCTAACCATTAGAGGCACAGATACGCAGTATTTT
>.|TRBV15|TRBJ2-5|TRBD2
CATSRGPSGREETQYF
TGTGCCACCAGCAGAGGTCCTAGCGGGAGGGAAGAGACCCAGTACTTC
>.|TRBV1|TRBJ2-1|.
CTSSLTDRLAGGYNEQFF
TGCACCAGCAGCCTTACCGACAGACTAGCGGGAGGGTACAATGAGCAGTTCTTC
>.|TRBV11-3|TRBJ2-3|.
CASSLYRERDTQYF
TGTGCCAGCAGCTTATATAGGGAGAGAGATACGCAGTATTTT
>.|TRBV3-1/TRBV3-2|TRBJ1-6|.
CASSPIPSNPRRPLHF
TGTGCCAGCAGCCCCATTCCATCGAATCCCCGGAGACCCCTCCACTTT
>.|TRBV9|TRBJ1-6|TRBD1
CASSPWTGGGSPLHF
TGTGCCAGCAGCCCCTGGACAGGTGGGGGATCACCCCTCCACTTT
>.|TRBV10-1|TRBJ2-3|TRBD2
CASSEQRGGTQYF
TGCGCCAGCAGTGAGCAGCGGGGCGGTACGCAGTATTTT
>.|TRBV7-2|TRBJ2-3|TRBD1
CASSLRTGARDTQYF
TGTGCCAGCAGCCTTAGGACAGGGGCCAGGGATACGCAGTATTTT
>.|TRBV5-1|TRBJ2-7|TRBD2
CASSLVAGPGLAGLYEQYF
TGCGCCAGCAGCTTGGTGGCGGGCCCGGGACTAGCGGGACTCTACGAGCAGTACTTC
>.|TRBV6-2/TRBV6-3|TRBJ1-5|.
CASSYEGATQHF
TGTGCCAGCAGTTACGAAGGGGCCACCCAGCATTTT
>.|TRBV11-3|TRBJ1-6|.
CASSLSADLDSPLHF
TGTGCCAGCAGCTTGTCGGCCGACTTGGATTCACCCCTCCACTTT
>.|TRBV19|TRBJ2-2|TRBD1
CASTSGTGVSGELFF
TGTGCCAGTACGTCCGGGACAGGTGTGTCCGGGGAGCTGTTTTTT
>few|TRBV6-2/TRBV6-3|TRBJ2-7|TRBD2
CASSYPRLAGVAVYEQYF
TGTGCCAGCAGTTACCCAAGACTAGCGGGAGTCGCGGTCTACGAGCAGTACTTC
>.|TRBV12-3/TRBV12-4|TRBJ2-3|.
CASSLTLADTQYF
TGTGCCAGCAGTTTAACTCTCGCGGATACGCAGTATTTT
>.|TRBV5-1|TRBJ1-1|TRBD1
CASSSGQGYTEAFF
TGCGCCAGCAGCTCGGGACAGGGTTACACTGAAGCTTTCTTT
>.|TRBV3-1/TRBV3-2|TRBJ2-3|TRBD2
CASSQDGLAGGTSTDTQYF
TGTGCCAGCAGCCAAGACGGACTAGCGGGAGGGACAAGCACAGATACGCAGTATTTT
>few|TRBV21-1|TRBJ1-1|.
CASSKALKGQVNTEAFF
TGTGCCAGCAGCAAAGCGCTTAAGGGACAGGTGAACACTGAAGCTTTCTTT
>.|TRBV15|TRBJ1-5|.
CATSSEGGFGQPQHF
TGTGCCACCAGCAGCGAGGGGGGGTTCGGTCAGCCCCAGCATTTT
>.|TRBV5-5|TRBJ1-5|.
CASSLAGSLNQPQHF
TGTGCCAGCAGCTTGGCGGGGTCCCTCAATCAGCCCCAGCATTTT
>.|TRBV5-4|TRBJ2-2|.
CASSFGQVVTGELFF
TGTGCCAGCAGCTTTGGGCAGGTGGTGACCGGGGAGCTGTTTTTT
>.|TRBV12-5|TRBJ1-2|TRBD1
CASGTPDRDNYGYTF
TGTGCTAGTGGTACCCCGGACAGGGATAACTATGGCTACACCTTC
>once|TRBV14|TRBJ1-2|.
CASSQGRGRMVWGYTF
TGTGCCAGCAGCCAAGGACGGGGGAGAATGGTGTGGGGCTACACCTTC
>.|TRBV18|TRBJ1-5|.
CASSPGQSNQPQHF
TGTGCCAGCTCACCGGGGCAGAGTAATCAGCCCCAGCATTTT
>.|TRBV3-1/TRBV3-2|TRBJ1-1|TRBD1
CASSLRDRGDTEAFF
TGTGCCAGCAGCCTCAGGGACAGGGGTGACACTGAAGCTTTCTTT
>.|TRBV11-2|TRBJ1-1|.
CASSLSWQNTEAFF
TGTGCCAGCAGCTTATCCTGGCAGAACACTGAAGCTTTCTTT
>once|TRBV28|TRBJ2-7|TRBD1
CASSPLGQANYEQYF
TGTGCCAGCAGTCCCCTGGGACAGGCAAACTACGAGCAGTACTTC
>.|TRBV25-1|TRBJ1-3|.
CASSDPTAPTGNTIYF
TGTGCCAGCAGTGACCCGACAGCGCCAACTGGAAACACCATATATTTT
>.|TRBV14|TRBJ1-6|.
CASSQVGGHSYNSPLHF
TGTGCCAGCAGCCAAGTGGGCGGACACTCCTATAATTCACCCCTCCACTTT
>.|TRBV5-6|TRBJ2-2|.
CASSTRFFTGELFF
TGTGCCAGCAGCACCAGATTCTTCACCGGGGAGCTGTTTTTT
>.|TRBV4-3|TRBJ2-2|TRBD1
CASSQVWAGGKTGELFF
TGCGCCAGCAGCCAAGTCTGGGCAGGGGGAAAGACCGGGGAGCTGTTTTTT
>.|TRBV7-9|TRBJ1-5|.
CASSLGGGYSNQPQHF
TGTGCCAGCAGCTTAGGGGGGGGTTATAGCAATCAGCCCCAGCATTTT
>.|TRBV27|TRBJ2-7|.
CASSESPRSGVSYEQYF
TGTGCCAGCAGCGAGTCCCCCCGGTCGGGAGTGAGCTACGAGCAGTACTTC
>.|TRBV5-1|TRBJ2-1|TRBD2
CASSNGTSGILEQFF
TGCGCCAGCAGCAACGGGACTAGCGGGATTCTTGAGCAGTTCTTC
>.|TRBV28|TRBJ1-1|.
CASSGSGLGSEAFF
TGTGCCAGCAGTGGATCAGGGCTAGGGTCTGAAGCTTTCTTT
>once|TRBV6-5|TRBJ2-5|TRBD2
CASKRGRLGETQYF
TGTGCCAGCAAGCGGGGGCGGTTGGGAGAGACCCAGTACTTC
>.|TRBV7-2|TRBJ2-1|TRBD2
CASSFPTSGSDEQFF
TGTGCCAGCAGCTTTCCGACTAGCGGGAGTGATGAGCAGTTCTTC
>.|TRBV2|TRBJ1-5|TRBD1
CASSAGRGLLGNQPQHF
TGTGCCAGCAGTGCTGGCAGGGGGCTGTTGGGCAATCAGCCCCAGCATTTT
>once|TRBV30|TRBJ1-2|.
CAWIGPGRRDGYTF
TGTGCCTGGATTGGGCCAGGGAGGAGGGATGGCTACACCTTC
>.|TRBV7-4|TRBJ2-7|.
CASSLGTYNRF
TGTGCCAGCAGCTTAGGGACTTATAATCGCTTC
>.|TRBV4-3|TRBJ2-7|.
CASSQDLERSYEQYF
TGCGCCAGCAGCCAAGACTTAGAGAGATCCTACGAGCAGTACTTC
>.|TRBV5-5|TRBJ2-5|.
CASQRSMEGETQYF
TGTGCCAGCCAACGGAGCATGGAGGGGGAGACCCAGTACTTC
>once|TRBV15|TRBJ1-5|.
CATSRDLTGNQPQHF
TGTGCCACCAGCAGAGATCTTACGGGGAATCAGCCCCAGCATTTT
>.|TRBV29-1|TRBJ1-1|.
CSVGGRMNTEAFF
TGCAGCGTTGGTGGCAGAATGAACACTGAAGCTTTCTTT
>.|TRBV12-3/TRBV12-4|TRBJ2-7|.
CASSLALGEQYF
TGTGCCAGCAGTTTAGCGCTAGGAGAGCAGTACTTC
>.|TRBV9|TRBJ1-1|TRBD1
CASSAGTGPTEAFF
TGTGCCAGCAGCGCCGGGACAGGGCCCACTGAAGCTTTCTTT
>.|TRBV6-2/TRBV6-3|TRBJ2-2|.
CASSYERPPNTGELFF
TGTGCCAGCAGTTACGAGCGCCCACCGAACACCGGGGAGCTGTTTTTT
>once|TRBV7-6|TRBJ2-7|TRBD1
CASSLETGEVYEQYF
TGTGCCAGCAGCTTAGAGACAGGGGAAGTGTACGAGCAGTACTTC
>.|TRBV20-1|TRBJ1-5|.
CSASRWGQGQPQHF
TGCAGTGCTAGTAGGTGGGGGCAAGGTCAGCCCCAGCATTTT
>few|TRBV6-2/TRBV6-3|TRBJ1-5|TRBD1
CASSYSRTGGGQPQHF
TGTGCCAGCAGTTACTCCCGGACAGGTGGAGGGCAGCCCCAGCATTTT
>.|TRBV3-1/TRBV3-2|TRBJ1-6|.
CASSLQEYNSPLHF
TGTGCCAGCAGCCTACAGGAGTATAATTCACCCCTCCACTTT